Below, 9 T cell receptor beta chains from the same sample are listed, as sequenced in a study of blood T cell repertoires in COVID-19. Libraries were prepared by immunoSEQ multiplex PCR; TCRdb keeps only in-frame clonotypes and omits some of them. The repertoire includes roughly 97,000 clones, more than 75% of them detected once, and roughly 6.6% sits in the top ten. Material: peripheral blood. Source of these receptors: a man in his 70s with acute or convalescent COVID-19.

The V call is TRBV5-1, the J call TRBJ2-5, with D maybe TRBD1 (6 bases). This CDR3 spans 14 amino acids. The ends were cut back, 4 bases at V and 5 bases at J, with 15 bases in the middle. Germline V lookup: CDR1 SGHRS, CDR2 YFSETQ. In nucleotides, the CDR3 is TGCGCCAGCAGCACCGACAGGTTTAAGGAGACCCAGTACTTC. This codes for CASSTDRFKETQYF.

This chain connects TRBV6-1 to TRBJ1-1; D remains unclear. The ends were cut back, 1 base at V and 1 base at J, with 13 bases in the middle. CDR3 length: 16 residues. Germline CDR1 is MNHNS and CDR2 is SASEGT. The CDR3 is CASSEEGWRANTEAFF. In DNA form, the CDR3 reads TGTGCCAGCAGTGAAGAGGGTTGGAGGGCGAACACTGAAGCTTTCTTT.

In its sample, this clone was seen a few times. The chain joins TRBV6-5 to TRBJ1-2; a possible D gene is TRBD1 (5 bases). The V gene's germline CDR1 is MNHEY and CDR2 SVGAGI. V was trimmed by 0 bases and J by 8 bases, leaving 10 bases between them. The CDR3 is 13 amino acids. The CDR3 DNA reads TGTGCCAGCAGTTACTCCGCAGGGCTAGGCTACACCTTC. Translated, it gives CASSYSAGLGYTF.

This clone was recorded only once. The chain couples TRBV2 to TRBJ2-2; no definite D call. The CDR3 is made up of 16 amino acids. V lost 5 bases and J lost 5, with 18 bases in between. Germline V gene data show CDR1 as SNHLY and CDR2 as FYNNEI. The CDR3 spells CASSNKPNEWTGELFF. Here the CDR3 DNA reads TGTGCCAGCAGTAATAAACCCAACGAGTGGACCGGGGAGCTGTTTTTT.

This chain connects TRBV27 to TRBJ1-2; TRBD1 aligns across 7 bases. This CDR3 has 13 residues. The junction had 5 bases not matched to a gene; V was cut back by 5 bases and J by 5 bases. The germline CDR1 and CDR2 sequences are MNHEY and SMNVEV (reference sequence). The CDR3 is CASSMPQGYGYTF. CDR3 sequence (DNA): TGTGCCAGCAGTATGCCACAGGGGTATGGCTACACCTTC.

This chain connects TRBV5-6 to TRBJ2-7; 8 positions agree with TRBD1. The CDR3 spans 17 residues. V gave up 3 bases and J gave up 1 base; unmatched junction bases: 12. Per germline, CDR1 SGHDT and CDR2 YYEEEE. This CDR3 is CASSWPLLRQGSYEQYF. Written as DNA, the CDR3 is TGTGCCAGCAGCTGGCCCTTGTTGAGACAGGGGTCCTACGAGCAGTACTTC.

The rearrangement joins TRBV5-1 to TRBJ2-7, with D maybe TRBD1 (6 bases). V lost 0 bases, J lost 6 bases, and 10 bases lay in between. The CDR3 loop spans 13 amino acids. The germline V gene has CDR1 SGHRS and CDR2 YFSETQ. The CDR3 reads CASSLVGGTEQYV. CDR3 DNA sequence: TGCGCCAGCAGCTTGGTAGGGGGTACCGAGCAGTACGTC.

This clone appeared a few times. V is TRBV7-9 and J is TRBJ2-7; D is possibly TRBD1 (6 bases). Trimming left V 4 bases short and J 4 bases short, with 11 bases between. The CDR3 runs 13 residues. Per germline, CDR1 SEHNR and CDR2 FQNEAQ (reference sequence). CDR3 residues: CASSSGTHYEQYV. In nucleotides, the CDR3 is TGTGCCAGCAGCTCCGGGACACATTACGAGCAGTACGTC.

V gene TRBV10-3 combines with J gene TRBJ1-1; D is possibly TRBD1 (5 bases). Trimming cost V 6 bases and J 2 bases, with 22 bases left between them. Germline V gives CDR1 ENHRY, CDR2 SYGVKD. CDR3 length: 17 amino acids. The CDR3 coding sequence is TGTGCCATCAGCCAAAGTGCCCTGGGGCCTCAAAACACTGAAGCTTTCTTT. This gives the protein CAISQSALGPQNTEAFF.